These T cell receptor beta chains were read from a single sample in a study of blood T cell repertoires in COVID-19. Assay: immunoSEQ multiplex PCR; the TCRdb copy retains only in-frame clones and omits some. The top ten hold roughly 3.3% of the sample, which has over 200,000 clones, less than 90% seen once. Sequenced sample: PBMCs or T cells enriched from blood (not recorded which). The receptors stem from a woman in her forties or fifties in a cohort exposed to, infected with or recovered from COVID-19 (not recorded which). CDR3s include the opening cysteine and the closing phenylalanine or tryptophan. A D gene is named only where the DNA matches it firmly. Clone size is not always given. Where it is, it says once, few, many or a class for expanded clones.

CDR3aa	CDR3nt	abundance	j_gene	d_gene	v_gene
CASSSTGTEAYEQYF	TGTGCCAGCAGCTCAACCGGGACAGAAGCCTACGAGCAGTACTTC	.	TRBJ2-7	TRBD1	TRBV7-8
CASSQDRQGSYGYTF	TGCGCCAGCAGCCAAGATCGACAGGGGAGTTATGGCTACACCTTC	.	TRBJ1-2	TRBD1	TRBV4-3
CASSFHAGQPQHF	TGTGCCAGCAGCTTTCATGCAGGTCAGCCCCAGCATTTT	.	TRBJ1-5	.	TRBV11-1
CASSYESLAGGQETQYF	TGTGCCAGCAGTTACGAATCACTAGCGGGGGGTCAAGAGACCCAGTACTTC	.	TRBJ2-5	TRBD2	TRBV6-2/TRBV6-3
CASSHPGGRDTQYF	TGTGCCAGCAGCCACCCCGGGGGGCGGGATACGCAGTATTTT	.	TRBJ2-3	.	TRBV11-2
CASSKTGGISGNTIYF	TGTGCCAGCAGTAAAACAGGGGGCATTTCCGGAAACACCATATATTTT	.	TRBJ1-3	TRBD1	TRBV28
CASSQDWGTGGLGEQYF	TGCGCCAGCAGCCAAGATTGGGGGACAGGGGGTTTGGGCGAGCAGTACTTC	.	TRBJ2-7	TRBD1	TRBV4-3
CASSLAASGGLSYEQYF	TGCGCCAGCAGCTTGGCCGCTAGCGGGGGTCTCTCCTACGAGCAGTACTTC	.	TRBJ2-7	TRBD2	TRBV5-1
CASSPQGPRNYGYTF	TGTGCCAGCAGCCCTCAGGGTCCACGTAACTATGGCTACACCTTC	.	TRBJ1-2	.	TRBV28
CASTQGGWNTGELFF	TGTGCCAGCACTCAGGGGGGCTGGAACACCGGGGAGCTGTTTTTT	.	TRBJ2-2	.	TRBV9
CASSQVAGGQQDTQYF	TGTGCCAGCAGCCAAGTTGCGGGGGGCCAGCAAGATACGCAGTATTTT	.	TRBJ2-3	TRBD2	TRBV4-2
CASSPVGQKNSGANVLTF	TGTGCCAGCAGCCCGGTGGGACAGAAAAACTCTGGGGCCAACGTCCTGACTTTC	.	TRBJ2-6	TRBD1	TRBV5-8
CASSKQGAGEKLFF	TGTGCCAGCAGCAAACAGGGGGCTGGGGAAAAACTGTTTTTT	.	TRBJ1-4	TRBD1	TRBV9
CASSYGGGTEAFF	TGTGCCAGCAGTTACGGGGGGGGCACTGAAGCTTTCTTT	.	TRBJ1-1	.	TRBV6-5
CASSSIDRGQRGNQPQHF	TGTGCCAGCAGCTCGATAGACAGGGGGCAGCGGGGCAATCAGCCCCAGCATTTT	.	TRBJ1-5	TRBD1	TRBV7-2
CASKGYRVDEKLFF	TGTGCCAGCAAAGGATACAGGGTGGATGAAAAACTGTTTTTT	few	TRBJ1-4	.	TRBV6-5
CAWSVRSGHSTDTQYF	TGTGCCTGGAGTGTACGCAGCGGTCATAGCACAGATACGCAGTATTTT	.	TRBJ2-3	.	TRBV30
CASSDRLAGEQFF	TGTGCCAGCAGTGACAGGCTAGCGGGTGAGCAGTTCTTC	.	TRBJ2-1	TRBD2	TRBV6-4
CATSRGAGEGNTEAFF	TGTGCCACCAGCAGAGGAGCGGGTGAAGGGAACACTGAGGCTTTCTTT	.	TRBJ1-1	.	TRBV15
CASSLFDFSGANVLTF	TGTGCCAGCAGCTTGTTCGACTTCTCTGGGGCCAACGTCCTGACTTTC	few	TRBJ2-6	.	TRBV5-6
CAWRFLPVEAFF	TGTGCCTGGAGGTTTCTCCCGGTTGAAGCTTTCTTT	.	TRBJ1-1	.	TRBV30
CASSIGGGTDTQYF	TGTGCCAGTAGTATTGGGGGGGGCACAGATACGCAGTATTTT	.	TRBJ2-3	TRBD2	TRBV19
CASSGGSVYNEQFF	TGCGCCAGCAGTGGAGGTAGCGTCTACAATGAGCAGTTCTTC	.	TRBJ2-1	.	TRBV10-1
CAWSVANADYQPQHF	TGTGCCTGGAGTGTAGCCAATGCGGACTATCAGCCCCAGCATTTT	.	TRBJ1-5	.	TRBV30
CASSRDSAAYNEQFF	TGTGCTAGCAGCCGGGACAGCGCGGCCTACAATGAGCAGTTCTTC	.	TRBJ2-1	TRBD1	TRBV7-7
CASSSPGLSYEQYF	TGTGCCAGCAGTTCCCCGGGGTTATCCTACGAGCAGTACTTC	.	TRBJ2-7	.	TRBV28
CASSSTSKVDIQILNEQFF	TGTGCCAGCAGCTCGACCTCTAAGGTGGACATCCAGATACTCAATGAGCAGTTCTTC	once	TRBJ2-1	.	TRBV3-1/TRBV3-2
CASSVEAVSSYEQYF	TGTGCCAGCAGCGTAGAAGCGGTGAGCTCCTACGAGCAGTACTTC	.	TRBJ2-7	.	TRBV9
CASSVNPSSYEQYF	TGTGCCAGCAGCGTAAACCCCAGCTCCTACGAGCAGTACTTC	few	TRBJ2-7	.	TRBV9
CASSQVDPRDNSNYGYTF	TGTGCCAGCAGCCAAGTTGACCCTAGGGACAACTCTAACTATGGCTACACCTTC	.	TRBJ1-2	.	TRBV4-2
CASSPRGLAGWGGELFF	TGTGCCAGCAGCCCCCGAGGACTAGCGGGGTGGGGCGGGGAGCTGTTTTTT	.	TRBJ2-2	TRBD2	TRBV5-5
CAWSGPGQGPKNTEAFF	TGTGCCTGGAGTGGACCTGGTCAGGGTCCGAAGAACACTGAAGCTTTCTTT	.	TRBJ1-1	.	TRBV30
CASSALNRRASGNTIYF	TGTGCCAGCAGCGCCTTGAACAGGAGGGCCTCTGGAAACACCATATATTTT	.	TRBJ1-3	.	TRBV9
CASSLNGDSDSAFF	TGTGCCAGCAGCTTAAATGGAGATTCGGATTCAGCTTTCTTT	.	TRBJ1-1	.	TRBV7-9
CASSLVRESVEAFF	TGTGCCAGCAGCTTAGTGCGGGAGAGCGTTGAAGCTTTCTTT	once	TRBJ1-1	.	TRBV11-2
CASSFAGQDGYTF	TGTGCCAGCAGTTTCGCCGGACAGGATGGCTACACCTTC	few	TRBJ1-2	TRBD1	TRBV27
CASSLAGVGTDTQYF	TGCGCCAGCAGCTTGGCAGGGGTTGGAACAGATACGCAGTATTTT	.	TRBJ2-3	.	TRBV5-1
CASSQEGGAGLSGSPLHF	TGCGCCAGCAGCCAAGAAGGCGGGGCAGGACTTAGTGGCTCACCCCTCCACTTT	.	TRBJ1-6	.	TRBV4-1
CSVEGARYTDTEAFF	TGCAGCGTTGAAGGCGCGAGGTATACGGACACTGAAGCTTTCTTT	.	TRBJ1-1	.	TRBV29-1
CAMDRADYEQYF	TGTGCCATGGACAGGGCGGACTACGAGCAGTACTTC	once	TRBJ2-7	TRBD1	TRBV30
CASSPGGVNGQPQHF	TGTGCCAGCAGTCCCGGCGGGGTGAATGGCCAGCCCCAGCATTTT	once	TRBJ1-5	.	TRBV28
CASSLEGSGGVATQYF	TGCGCCAGCAGCTTGGAAGGTAGCGGGGGGGTAGCGACCCAGTACTTC	.	TRBJ2-5	TRBD2	TRBV5-1
CASSWTGNQPQHF	TGTGCCAGCAGCTGGACAGGGAATCAGCCCCAGCATTTT	.	TRBJ1-5	TRBD1	TRBV12-3/TRBV12-4
CASSPTGGNGYGYTF	TGTGCCAGCAGCCCGACAGGGGGCAACGGGTATGGCTACACCTTC	few	TRBJ1-2	TRBD1	TRBV7-2